The 10 T cell receptor beta chains listed next were all sequenced from one sample in a study of blood T cell repertoires in COVID-19. TCRdb's copy holds only in-frame clones and misses some; the assay was immunoSEQ multiplex PCR. Here the sample spans about 180,000 clones, 89% being singletons. Sequenced material: peripheral blood. These receptors were obtained from a man younger than 35 who had recovered from COVID-19.

The CDR3 coding sequence is TGCGCCAGCAGCCAAGATGGGGACAGGCAAGAGACCCAGTACTTC. Translation: CASSQDGDRQETQYF. The gene calls are TRBV4-1 and TRBJ2-5, with 8 bases matching TRBD1. The V gene's germline CDR1 is MGHRA and CDR2 YSYEKL. V was clipped by 0 bases and J by 2 bases; unmatched bases: 2. This CDR3 contains 15 residues.

The chain recombines TRBV29-1 with TRBJ2-1; D is ambiguous. The CDR3 length is 14 residues. Trimming took off 3 bases at V and 4 bases at J, with 13 bases between the two ends. The germline gives CDR1 SQVTM, CDR2 ANQGSEA. The CDR3 here is CSVEETAGYNEQFF. The CDR3 DNA reads as TGCAGCGTTGAGGAGACGGCTGGATACAATGAGCAGTTCTTC.

The J gene is TRBJ2-7, the V gene TRBV14; TRBD2 might be the D (6 bases). Germline values: CDR1 SGHDN, CDR2 FVKESK. V was trimmed by 1 base and J by 3 bases, leaving 13 bases between them. The CDR3 is 15 residues long. CDR3 sequence reads: CASSQVGGSIYEQYF. The CDR3 DNA reads as TGTGCCAGCAGCCAAGTAGGAGGGAGTATCTACGAGCAGTACTTC.

The rearrangement joins TRBV28 to TRBJ2-3; D is unclear. In germline, CDR1 is MDHEN, CDR2 SYDVKM. The V end lost 3 bases, the J end lost 0 bases, and 7 bases lay between the germline ends. This CDR3 spans 14 amino acids. In DNA form, the CDR3 reads TGTGCCAGCAGTTTGCAGACTAGCACAGATACGCAGTATTTT. Its translation: CASSLQTSTDTQYF.

This clone has more than one count but fewer than ten. The chain employs TRBV6-5 and TRBJ1-2, with TRBD1 as a possible D gene (5 bases). The germline V gene has CDR1 MNHEY and CDR2 SVGAGI. The CDR3 spans 14 residues. Trimming pared 0 bases from V and 8 bases from J, leaving 13 bases between. In nucleotides, the CDR3 is TGTGCCAGCAGTTACTCGGGGCCAGGTGCGGGCTACACCTTC. Translated: CASSYSGPGAGYTF.

The chain uses TRBV4-3 and TRBJ2-3; possibly TRBD1 for D (6 bases). Germline V gene data show CDR1 as LGHNA and CDR2 as YSLEER. The CDR3 covers 15 residues. The germline V and J ends were trimmed by 0 bases and 0 bases, with 7 bases remaining between them. The chain's CDR3 is CASSQEDRSTDTQYF. The CDR3 DNA follows: TGCGCCAGCAGCCAAGAGGACAGAAGCACAGATACGCAGTATTTT.

The V gene is TRBV15, the J gene TRBJ2-1, with unresolved D. Trimming took off 3 bases at V and 10 bases at J, with 13 bases between the two ends. Germline CDR1 reads LNHNV; CDR2 reads YYDKDF (reference sequence). The CDR3 consists of 13 residues. For the CDR3, the DNA is TGTGCCACCAGCAGCCTGACTCTTCCAGAGCAGTTCTTC. Translating gives CATSSLTLPEQFF.

In nucleotides, the CDR3 is TGTGCCATCAGTGAATTAGGACAGGGAGGTTCACCCCTCCACTTT. Translation gives CAISELGQGGSPLHF. This rearrangement joins TRBV10-3 to TRBJ1-6; 8 nucleotides line up with TRBD1. There are 15 residues in the CDR3. CDR1 and CDR2 (germline): ENHRY, SYGVKD. V shed 3 bases, J shed 9 bases, and the junction held 7 bases outside the gene matches.

The V call is TRBV9, the J call TRBJ2-7; 11 bases are shared with TRBD1. CDR1 SGDLS and CDR2 YYNGEE come from the germline V gene. V shed 2 bases and J 1 base; nucleotides not matched to a gene: 2. The CDR3 length is 15 residues. The CDR3 bases are TGTGCCAGCAGCGTCGGACAGGGGGCATCCTACGAGCAGTACTTC. It translates to CASSVGQGASYEQYF.

The chain carries TRBV7-8 and TRBJ2-7; TRBD2 matches 9 bases. Germline V gene sequence: CDR1 SGHVS, CDR2 FQNEAQ. This CDR3 has 15 residues. Germline trimming cut 2 bases from V and 6 bases from J; bases unmatched to any gene: 8. This chain's CDR3 is CASSLRSAGGGEQYF. The CDR3 DNA is TGTGCCAGCAGCTTAAGGAGCGCGGGAGGGGGCGAGCAGTACTTC.